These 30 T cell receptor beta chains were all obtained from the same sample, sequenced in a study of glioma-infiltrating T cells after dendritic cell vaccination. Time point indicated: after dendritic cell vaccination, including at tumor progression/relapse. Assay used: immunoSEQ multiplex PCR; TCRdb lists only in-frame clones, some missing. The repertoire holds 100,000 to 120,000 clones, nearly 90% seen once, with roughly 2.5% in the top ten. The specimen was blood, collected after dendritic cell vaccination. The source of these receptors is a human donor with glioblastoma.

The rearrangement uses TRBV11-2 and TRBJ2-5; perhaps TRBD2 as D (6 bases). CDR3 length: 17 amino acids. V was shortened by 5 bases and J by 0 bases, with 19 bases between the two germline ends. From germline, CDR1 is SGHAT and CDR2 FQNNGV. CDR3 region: CASSAWVGGDYQETQYF. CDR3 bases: TGTGCCAGCAGCGCCTGGGTTGGCGGGGATTACCAAGAGACCCAGTACTTC.

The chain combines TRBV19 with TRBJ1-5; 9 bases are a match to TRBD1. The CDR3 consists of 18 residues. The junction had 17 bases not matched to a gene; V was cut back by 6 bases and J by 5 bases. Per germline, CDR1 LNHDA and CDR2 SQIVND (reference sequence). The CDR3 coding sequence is TGTGCCAGTAGACCACGAAGGACAGGGGCTGATACTTATCAGCCCCAGCATTTT. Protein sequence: CASRPRRTGADTYQPQHF.

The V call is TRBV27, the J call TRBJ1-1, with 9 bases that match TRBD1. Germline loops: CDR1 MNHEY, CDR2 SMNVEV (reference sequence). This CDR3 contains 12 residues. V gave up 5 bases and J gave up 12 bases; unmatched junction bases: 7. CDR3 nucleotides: TGTGCCAGCAGTCAAACAGGGGGCGTACCTTTCTTT. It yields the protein CASSQTGGVPFF.

CDR3 coding DNA: TGTGCCAGCAGCGCTGGGGCAGCTAAGAATGAAAAACTGTTTTTT. Encoded protein: CASSAGAAKNEKLFF. This rearrangement joins TRBV9 to TRBJ1-4; TRBD1 is a possible D gene (5 bases). The CDR3 runs to 15 residues. V lost 3 bases, J lost 5 bases, and 14 bases lay in between. The germline V gene has CDR1 SGDLS and CDR2 YYNGEE. The entire variable domain, with the rest obtained from reference TRBV9 and TRBJ1-4, is as follows: DSGVTQTPKHLITATGQRVTLRCSPRSGDLSVYWYQQSLDQGLQFLIQYYNGEERAKGNILERFSAQQFPDLHSELNLSSLELGDSALYFCASSAGAAKNEKLFFGSGTQLSVL.

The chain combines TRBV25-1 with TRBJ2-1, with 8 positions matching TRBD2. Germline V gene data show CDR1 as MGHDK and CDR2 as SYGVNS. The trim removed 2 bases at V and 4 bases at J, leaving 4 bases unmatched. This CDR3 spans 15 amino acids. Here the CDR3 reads CASSESGRPYNEQFF. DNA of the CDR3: TGTGCCAGCAGTGAAAGCGGGAGACCATACAATGAGCAGTTCTTC.

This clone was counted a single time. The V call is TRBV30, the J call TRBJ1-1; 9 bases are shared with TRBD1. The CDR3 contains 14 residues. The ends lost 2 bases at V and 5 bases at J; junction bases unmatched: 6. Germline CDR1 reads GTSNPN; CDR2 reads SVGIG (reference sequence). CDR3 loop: CAWSFGQGFTEAFF. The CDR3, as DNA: TGTGCCTGGAGTTTCGGACAGGGGTTTACTGAAGCTTTCTTT.

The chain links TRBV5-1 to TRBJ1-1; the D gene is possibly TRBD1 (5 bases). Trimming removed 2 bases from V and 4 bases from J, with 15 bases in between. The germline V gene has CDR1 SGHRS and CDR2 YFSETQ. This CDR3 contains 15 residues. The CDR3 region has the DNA TGCGCCAGCAGCTTTGGACAACCTACTCCCACTGAAGCTTTCTTT. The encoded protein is CASSFGQPTPTEAFF.

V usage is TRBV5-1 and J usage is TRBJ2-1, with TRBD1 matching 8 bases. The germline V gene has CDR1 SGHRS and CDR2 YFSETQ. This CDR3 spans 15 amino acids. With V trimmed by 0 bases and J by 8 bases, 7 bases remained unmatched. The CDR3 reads CASSLAVTGVHEQFF. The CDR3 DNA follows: TGCGCCAGCAGCTTGGCCGTGACAGGGGTCCATGAGCAGTTCTTC.

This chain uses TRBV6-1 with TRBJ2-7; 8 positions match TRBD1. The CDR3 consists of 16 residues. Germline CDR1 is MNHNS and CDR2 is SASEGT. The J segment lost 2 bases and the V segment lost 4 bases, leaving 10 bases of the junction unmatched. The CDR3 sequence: CASSGGGTGRTYEQYF. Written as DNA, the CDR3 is TGTGCCAGCAGTGGTGGGGGGACAGGAAGAACCTACGAGCAGTACTTC.

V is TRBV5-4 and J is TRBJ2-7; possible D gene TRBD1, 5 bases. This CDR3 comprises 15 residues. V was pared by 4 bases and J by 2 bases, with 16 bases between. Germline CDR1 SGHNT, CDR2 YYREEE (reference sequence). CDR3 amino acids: CASSTWGFEAYEQYF. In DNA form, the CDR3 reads TGTGCCAGCAGCACCTGGGGCTTCGAAGCCTACGAGCAGTACTTC.

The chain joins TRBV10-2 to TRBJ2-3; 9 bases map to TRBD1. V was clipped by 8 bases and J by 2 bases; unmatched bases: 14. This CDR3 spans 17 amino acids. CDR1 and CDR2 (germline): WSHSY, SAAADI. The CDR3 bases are TGCGCCAGCGGGGGCCCCGGGACAGGGACTCCCACAGATACGCAGTATTTT. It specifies CASGGPGTGTPTDTQYF.

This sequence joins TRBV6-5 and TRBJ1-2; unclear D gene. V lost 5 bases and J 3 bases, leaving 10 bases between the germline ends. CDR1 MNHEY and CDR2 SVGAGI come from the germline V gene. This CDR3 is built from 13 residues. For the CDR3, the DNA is TGTGCCAGCAGTGCTCGCCCGGACTATGGCTACACCTTC. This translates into CASSARPDYGYTF.

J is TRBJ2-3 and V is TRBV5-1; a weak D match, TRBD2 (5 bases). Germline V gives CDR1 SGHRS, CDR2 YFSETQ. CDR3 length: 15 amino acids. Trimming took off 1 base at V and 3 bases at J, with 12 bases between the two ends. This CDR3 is CASSLSGKVTDTQYF. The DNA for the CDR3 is TGCGCCAGCAGCTTGTCCGGGAAAGTAACAGATACGCAGTATTTT. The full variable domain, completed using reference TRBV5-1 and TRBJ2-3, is KAGVTQTPRYLIKTRGQQVTLSCSPISGHRSVSWYQQTPGQGLQFLFEYFSETQRNKGNFPGRFSGRQFSNSRSEMNVSTLELGDSALYLCASSLSGKVTDTQYFGPGTRLTVL.

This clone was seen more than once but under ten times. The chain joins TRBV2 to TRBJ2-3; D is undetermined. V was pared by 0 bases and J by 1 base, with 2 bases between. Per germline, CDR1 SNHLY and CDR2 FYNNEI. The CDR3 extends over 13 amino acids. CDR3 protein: CASSEAGTDTQYF. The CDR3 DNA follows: TGTGCCAGCAGTGAAGCCGGCACAGATACGCAGTATTTT.

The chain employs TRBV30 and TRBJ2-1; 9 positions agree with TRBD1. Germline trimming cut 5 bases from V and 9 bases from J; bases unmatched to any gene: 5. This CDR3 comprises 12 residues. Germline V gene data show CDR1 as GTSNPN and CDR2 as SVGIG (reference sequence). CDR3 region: CAWGRQGGEQFF. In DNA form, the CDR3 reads TGTGCCTGGGGGCGACAGGGGGGTGAGCAGTTCTTC.

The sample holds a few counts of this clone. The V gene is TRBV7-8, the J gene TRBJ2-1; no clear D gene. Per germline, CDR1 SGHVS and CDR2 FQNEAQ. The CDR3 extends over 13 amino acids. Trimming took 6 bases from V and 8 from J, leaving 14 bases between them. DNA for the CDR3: TGTGCCAGCAGTCCCCCCCGCTCGGATGAGCAGTTCTTC. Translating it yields CASSPPRSDEQFF.

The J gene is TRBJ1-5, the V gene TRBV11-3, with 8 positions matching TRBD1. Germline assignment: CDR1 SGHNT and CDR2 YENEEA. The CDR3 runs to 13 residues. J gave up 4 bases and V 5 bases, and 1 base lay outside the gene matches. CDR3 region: CASSRTGNQPQHF. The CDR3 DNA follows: TGTGCCAGCAGCAGGACAGGGAATCAGCCCCAGCATTTT.

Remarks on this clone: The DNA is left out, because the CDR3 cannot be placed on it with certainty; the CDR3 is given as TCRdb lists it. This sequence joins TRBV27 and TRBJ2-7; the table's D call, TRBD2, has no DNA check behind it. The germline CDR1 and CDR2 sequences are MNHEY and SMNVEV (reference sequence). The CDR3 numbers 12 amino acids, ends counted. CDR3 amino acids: CASSSSAYEQYF.

CDR3 residues: CASSIVTGTYEQYF. DNA for the CDR3: TGTGCCAGTAGTATAGTTACAGGAACCTACGAGCAGTACTTC. This chain links TRBV19 with TRBJ2-5; a weak D match, TRBD1 (5 bases). The better agreement between TRBJ2-7 and the DNA end casts doubt on the J call. This CDR3 has 14 amino acids. Germline V gene lookup returns CDR1 LNHDA and CDR2 SQIVND (reference sequence).

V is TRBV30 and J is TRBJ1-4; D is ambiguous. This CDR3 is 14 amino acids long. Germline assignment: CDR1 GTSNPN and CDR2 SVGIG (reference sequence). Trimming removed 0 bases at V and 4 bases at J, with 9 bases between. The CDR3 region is CAWSVRGGNEKLFF. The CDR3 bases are TGTGCCTGGAGTGTACGCGGAGGTAATGAAAAACTGTTTTTT.

This CDR3 is CASSLVPTTEQYF. The CDR3 nucleotides are TGTGCCAGCAGCTTAGTTCCTACTACCGAGCAGTACTTC. The rearrangement joins TRBV11-2 to TRBJ2-7; D gene unclear. Trimming pared 1 base from V and 6 bases from J, leaving 10 bases between. The CDR3 runs to 13 residues. Germline V gives CDR1 SGHAT, CDR2 FQNNGV.

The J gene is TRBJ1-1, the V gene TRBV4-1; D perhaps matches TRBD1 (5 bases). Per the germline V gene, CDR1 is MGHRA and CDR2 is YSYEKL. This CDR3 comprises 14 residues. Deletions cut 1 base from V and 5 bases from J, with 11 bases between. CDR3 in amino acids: CASSQGGGRTEAFF. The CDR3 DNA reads TGCGCCAGCAGCCAAGGGGGCGGACGGACTGAAGCTTTCTTT.

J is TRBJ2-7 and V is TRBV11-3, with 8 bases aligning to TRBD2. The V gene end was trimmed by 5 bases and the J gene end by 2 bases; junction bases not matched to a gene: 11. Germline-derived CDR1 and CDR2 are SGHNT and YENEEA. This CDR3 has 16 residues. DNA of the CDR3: TGTGCCAGCAGCCATACGGCGGGGGGCAAACCCTACGAGCAGTACTTC. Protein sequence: CASSHTAGGKPYEQYF.

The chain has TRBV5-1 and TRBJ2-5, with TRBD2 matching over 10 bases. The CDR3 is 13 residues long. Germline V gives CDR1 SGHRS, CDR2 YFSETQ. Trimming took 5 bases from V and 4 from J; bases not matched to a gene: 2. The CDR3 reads CASRSSGGETQYF. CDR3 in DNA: TGCGCCAGCAGATCTAGCGGGGGAGAGACCCAGTACTTC.

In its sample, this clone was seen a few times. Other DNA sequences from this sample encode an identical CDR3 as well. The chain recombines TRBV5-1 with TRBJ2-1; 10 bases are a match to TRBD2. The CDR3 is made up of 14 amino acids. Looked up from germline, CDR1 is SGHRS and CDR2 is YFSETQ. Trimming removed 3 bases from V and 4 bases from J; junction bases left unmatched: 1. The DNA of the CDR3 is TGCGCCAGCAGCTCAGCGGGAGGGTACAATGAGCAGTTCTTC. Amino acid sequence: CASSSAGGYNEQFF.

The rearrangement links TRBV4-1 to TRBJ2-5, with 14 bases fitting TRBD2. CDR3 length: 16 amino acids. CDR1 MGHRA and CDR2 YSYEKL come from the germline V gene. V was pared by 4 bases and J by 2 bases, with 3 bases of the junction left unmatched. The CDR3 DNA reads TGCGCCAGCAGCCTGGGACTAGCGGGGGAACAAGAGACCCAGTACTTC. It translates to CASSLGLAGEQETQYF.

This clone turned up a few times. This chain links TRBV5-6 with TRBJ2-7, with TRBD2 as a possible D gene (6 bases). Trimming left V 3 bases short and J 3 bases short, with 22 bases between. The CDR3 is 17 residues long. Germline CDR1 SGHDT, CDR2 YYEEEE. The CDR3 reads CASSYHVRRGAYYEQYF. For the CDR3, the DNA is TGTGCCAGCAGCTATCACGTCCGGCGGGGCGCCTACTACGAGCAGTACTTC.

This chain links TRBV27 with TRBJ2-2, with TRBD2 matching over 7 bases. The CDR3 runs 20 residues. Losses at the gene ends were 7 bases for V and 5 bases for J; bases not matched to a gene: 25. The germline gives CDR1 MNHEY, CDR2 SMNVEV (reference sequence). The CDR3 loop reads CASIPRGTNYHGDLTGELFF. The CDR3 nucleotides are TGTGCCAGCATCCCACGGGGGACTAACTACCACGGGGACCTAACCGGGGAGCTGTTTTTT.

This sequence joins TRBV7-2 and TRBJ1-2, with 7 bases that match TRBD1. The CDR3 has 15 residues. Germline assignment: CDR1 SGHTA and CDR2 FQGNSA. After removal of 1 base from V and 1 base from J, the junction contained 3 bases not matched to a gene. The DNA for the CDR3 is TGTGCCAGCAGCTTAGGGGACAGCTTTAACTATGGCTACACCTTC. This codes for CASSLGDSFNYGYTF. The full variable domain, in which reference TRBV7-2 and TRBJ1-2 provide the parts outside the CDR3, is GAGVSQSPSNKVTEKGKDVELRCDPISGHTALYWYRQSLGQGLEFLIYFQGNSAPDKSGLPSDRFSAERTGGSVSTLTIQRTQQEDSAVYLCASSLGDSFNYGYTFGSGTRLTVV.

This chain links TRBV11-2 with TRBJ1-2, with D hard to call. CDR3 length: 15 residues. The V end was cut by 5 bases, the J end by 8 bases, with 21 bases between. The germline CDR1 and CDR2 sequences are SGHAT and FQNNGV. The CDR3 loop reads CASSPRGRTSHGYTF. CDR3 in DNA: TGTGCCAGCAGCCCCCGGGGTAGGACGTCCCACGGCTACACCTTC.